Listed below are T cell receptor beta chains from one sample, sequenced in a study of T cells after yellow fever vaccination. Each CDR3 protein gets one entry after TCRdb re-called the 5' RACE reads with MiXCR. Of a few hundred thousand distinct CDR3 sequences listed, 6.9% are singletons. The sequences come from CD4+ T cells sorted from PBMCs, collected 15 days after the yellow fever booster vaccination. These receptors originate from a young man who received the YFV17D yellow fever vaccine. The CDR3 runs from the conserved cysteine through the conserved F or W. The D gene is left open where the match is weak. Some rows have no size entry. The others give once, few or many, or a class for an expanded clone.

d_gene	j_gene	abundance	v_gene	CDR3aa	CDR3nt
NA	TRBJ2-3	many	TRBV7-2	CASSSRGDTQYF	TGTGCCAGCAGCTCCAGGGGAGATACGCAGTATTTT
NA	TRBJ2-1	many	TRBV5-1	CASSPDNRNEQFF	TGCGCCAGCAGCCCGGACAATAGGAATGAGCAGTTCTTC
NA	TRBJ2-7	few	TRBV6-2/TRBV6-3	CASSYPGSYEQYF	TGTGCCAGCAGTTATCCGGGTTCCTACGAGCAGTACTTC
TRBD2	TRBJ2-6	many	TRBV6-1	CASTERGVSGANVLTF	TGTGCCAGCACCGAGCGGGGAGTCTCTGGGGCCAACGTCCTGACTTTC
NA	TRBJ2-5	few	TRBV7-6	CASSFPTKETQYF	TGTGCCAGCAGCTTCCCTACTAAAGAGACCCAGTACTTC
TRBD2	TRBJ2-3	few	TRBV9	CASSLRLAANGDTQYF	TGTGCCAGCAGCTTGCGACTAGCGGCGAATGGAGATACGCAGTATTTT
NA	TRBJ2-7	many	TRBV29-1	CSVTDSYYEQYF	TGCAGCGTTACCGACTCATACTACGAGCAGTACTTC
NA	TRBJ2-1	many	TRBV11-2	CASSPAEGGEQFF	TGTGCCAGCAGCCCCGCCGAGGGAGGTGAGCAGTTCTTC
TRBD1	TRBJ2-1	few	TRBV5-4	CASSLFGTGVNEQFF	TGTGCCAGCAGCTTGTTCGGGACAGGGGTCAATGAGCAGTTCTTC
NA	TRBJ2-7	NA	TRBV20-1	CSARTTGVIYEQYF	TGCAGTGCTAGGACGACAGGTGTAATCTACGAGCAGTACTTC
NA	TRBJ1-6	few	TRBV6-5	CASSYSLEGNSPLHF	TGTGCCAGCAGTTACTCCCTTGAGGGCAATTCACCCCTCCACTTT
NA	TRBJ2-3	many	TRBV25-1	CASSALGTQYF	TGTGCCAGCAGTGCCCTTGGTACGCAGTATTTT
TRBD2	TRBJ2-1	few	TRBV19	CASSTPGLAVSNEQFF	TGTGCCAGTAGTACCCCTGGACTAGCGGTAAGCAATGAGCAGTTCTTC
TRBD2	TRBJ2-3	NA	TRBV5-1	CASSLAGIFTDTQYF	TGCGCCAGCAGCTTAGCGGGGATCTTCACAGATACGCAGTATTTT
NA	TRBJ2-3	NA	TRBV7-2	CASSTGLTDTQYF	TGTGCCAGCAGCACCGGACTCACAGATACGCAGTATTTT
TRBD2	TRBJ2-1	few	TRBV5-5	CASSLAGGPPMGNEQFF	TGTGCCAGCAGCTTAGCGGGAGGCCCCCCGATGGGCAATGAGCAGTTCTTC
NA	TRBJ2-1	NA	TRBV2	CASRGQYNEQFF	TGTGCCAGCAGGGGTCAGTACAATGAGCAGTTCTTC
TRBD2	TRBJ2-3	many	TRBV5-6	CASSFALGEREADTQYF	TGTGCCAGCAGCTTCGCGCTTGGTGAGCGGGAGGCAGATACGCAGTATTTT
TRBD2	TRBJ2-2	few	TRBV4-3	CASKASGSDTGELFF	TGCGCCAGCAAGGCTAGCGGGAGTGACACCGGGGAGCTGTTTTTT
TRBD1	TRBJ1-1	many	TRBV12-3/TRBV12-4	CASSDRGTAFF	TGTGCCAGCAGTGACAGGGGCACAGCTTTCTTT
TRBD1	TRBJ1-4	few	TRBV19	CAIITWGDRGPSGPNEKLFF	TGTGCCATTATCACATGGGGGGACAGGGGCCCCTCTGGCCCAAATGAAAAACTGTTTTTT
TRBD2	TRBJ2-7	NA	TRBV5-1	CASKIHPQGGTYEQYF	TGCGCCAGCAAAATTCACCCCCAGGGAGGGACCTACGAGCAGTACTTC
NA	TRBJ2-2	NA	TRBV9	CASMNGPTGELFF	TGTGCCAGCATGAACGGACCGACCGGGGAGCTGTTTTTT
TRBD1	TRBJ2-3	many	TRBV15	CATSTNRRGGNIDTQYF	TGTGCCACCAGCACCAACCGAAGAGGGGGCAATATTGATACGCAGTATTTT
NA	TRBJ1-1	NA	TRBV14	CASSQGTGLLNTEAFF	TGTGCCAGCAGCCAAGGGACCGGTCTACTGAACACTGAAGCTTTCTTT
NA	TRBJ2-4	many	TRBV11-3	CASSLDGQGNIQYF	TGTGCCAGCAGCCTGGACGGGCAGGGAAACATTCAGTACTTC
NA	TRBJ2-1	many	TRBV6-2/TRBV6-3	CASSYLASSYNEQFF	TGTGCCAGCAGTTACCTTGCTAGCTCCTACAATGAGCAGTTCTTC
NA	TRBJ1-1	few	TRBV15	CATSRDRGDGGNTEAFF	TGTGCCACCAGCAGAGATCGAGGGGATGGAGGGAACACTGAAGCTTTCTTT
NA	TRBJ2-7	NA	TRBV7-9	CVSELDSRPYF	TGTGTCAGCGAACTCGACAGTCGACCGTACTTC